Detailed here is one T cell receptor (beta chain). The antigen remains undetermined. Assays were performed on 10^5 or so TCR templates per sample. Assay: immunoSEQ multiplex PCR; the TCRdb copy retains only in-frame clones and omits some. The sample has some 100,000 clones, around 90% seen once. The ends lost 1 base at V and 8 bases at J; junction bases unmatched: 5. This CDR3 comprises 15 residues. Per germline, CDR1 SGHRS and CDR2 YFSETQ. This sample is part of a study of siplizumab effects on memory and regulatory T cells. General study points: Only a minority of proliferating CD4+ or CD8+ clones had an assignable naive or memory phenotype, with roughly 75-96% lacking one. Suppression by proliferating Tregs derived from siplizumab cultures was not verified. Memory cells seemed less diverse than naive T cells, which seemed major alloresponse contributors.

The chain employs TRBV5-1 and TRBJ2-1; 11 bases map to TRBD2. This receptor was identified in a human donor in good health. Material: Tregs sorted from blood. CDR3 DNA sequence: TGCGCCAGCAGCTTGACTAGCGGGAGTAATCATGAGCAGTTCTTC. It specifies CASSLTSGSNHEQFF. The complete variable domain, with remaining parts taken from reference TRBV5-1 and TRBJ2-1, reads KAGVTQTPRYLIKTRGQQVTLSCSPISGHRSVSWYQQTPGQGLQFLFEYFSETQRNKGNFPGRFSGRQFSNSRSEMNVSTLELGDSALYLCASSLTSGSNHEQFFGPGTRLTVL.